This TCR beta chain came from a study of CD8 T cells in ankylosing spondylitis. Overall study results and limits: Clones linked to the disease showed a CD8+ phenotype. They occurred at relatively low frequencies in peripheral blood. A TCR beta motif made of about 8 highly homologous variants seemed typical of ankylosing spondylitis blood.

TCRdb reanalysed the 5' RACE reads using MiXCR and keeps one entry per CDR3 protein. The sample shows hundreds of thousands of distinct CDR3 sequences, approximately 17% of them seen only once. In its sample, this clonotype was seen many times. Its specificity is unknown. With 1 base removed from V and 3 bases from J, the gap between germline ends came to 9 bases. This CDR3 spans 14 amino acids. Germline V gene data show CDR1 as SGHVS and CDR2 as FQNEAQ. This TCR came from a male donor with ankylosing spondylitis. The V and J genes are TRBV7-8 and TRBJ1-1; D unresolved. The sample taken for sequencing was blood, either unsorted or a sorted T cell fraction (not recorded which). The CDR3: CASSLGAGYTEAFF. The CDR3, as DNA: TGTGCCAGCAGCTTAGGGGCGGGCTACACTGAAGCTTTCTTT.